This T cell receptor (beta chain) was observed in a study of post-analysis software for immune sequencing data. Across the whole study: Included courses were relapsing-remitting and secondary progressive multiple sclerosis; progressive-relapsing multiple sclerosis was also included. Study observations and caveats: Several TRBV segments were more frequent in patients than controls; TRBV5-6, TRBV5-1 and TRBV20-1 belonged to this group. Compared against controls, patients with multiple sclerosis displayed significantly lower normalized Chao1 diversity.

The CDR3 extends over 14 amino acids. Looked up from germline, CDR1 is MNHEY and CDR2 is SVGAGI. After removal of 6 bases from V and 4 bases from J, the junction contained 5 bases not matched to a gene. TCR beta libraries were prepared from cDNA with unique molecular identifiers. Input populations of roughly 1 to 10 million T cells gave rise to around 500,000 cDNA molecules. TCRdb processed the PCR reads anew with MiXCR; each CDR3 protein has one entry. Of roughly 800,000 distinct CDR3 sequences in the sample, about 32% were seen once. Remarks on this clonotype: The antigen is undetermined. A read error is possible here, since a much larger clone lies one base away.

The chain has TRBV6-5 and TRBJ2-5; 10 positions agree with TRBD1. Sequenced input: blood. The TCR originated in a girl aged 5-17 years with multiple sclerosis. CDR3: CASRPRTGGETQYF. For the CDR3, the DNA is TGTGCCAGCAGACCCCGGACAGGGGGAGAGACCCAGTACTTC.